The rows below give T cell receptor beta chains drawn from one sample of a study of cytomegalovirus exposure and HLA in healthy donors. Libraries were prepared by immunoSEQ multiplex PCR; TCRdb keeps only in-frame clonotypes and omits some of them. Here the sample spans about 130,000 clones, 75% being singletons. The source material was PBMCs. The receptors come from a man aged 25-40 years in good health and CMV-seronegative. The CDR3 runs from the conserved cysteine through the conserved F or W. A D gene is named only where the DNA matches it firmly. Some rows mark clone size as missing; the rest say once, few, many or name a class of expanded clone.

abundance | d_gene | j_gene | len | v_gene | CDR3aa | CDR3nt
NA | TRBD1 | TRBJ2-3 | 14 | TRBV5-6 | CASRRGTGTDTQYF | TGTGCCAGCAGGAGGGGGACAGGGACAGATACGCAGTATTTT
NA | NA | TRBJ2-1 | 15 | TRBV10-2 | CASSPAGSSYNEQFF | TGCGCCAGCAGCCCCGCCGGGAGCTCCTACAATGAGCAGTTCTTC
NA | TRBD2 | TRBJ2-2 | 14 | TRBV19 | CASRTSGSTGELFF | TGTGCCAGTCGGACTAGCGGGAGCACCGGGGAGCTGTTTTTT
NA | NA | TRBJ2-1 | 13 | TRBV5-6 | CASSLSFRNEQFF | TGTGCCAGCAGCTTGTCATTTAGAAATGAGCAGTTCTTC
NA | NA | TRBJ1-2 | 10 | TRBV28 | CASSSHGYTF | TGTGCCAGCAGTTCTCATGGCTACACCTTC
NA | TRBD1 | TRBJ1-1 | 16 | TRBV14 | CASMGTGIRMNTEAFF | TGTGCCAGCATGGGGACAGGGATAAGGATGAACACTGAAGCTTTCTTT
NA | NA | TRBJ1-3 | 15 | TRBV18 | CASSPGRAAGNTIYF | TGTGCCAGCTCACCCGGCAGGGCGGCTGGAAACACCATATATTTT
NA | TRBD1 | TRBJ1-3 | 14 | TRBV30 | CAWSVGTAGNTIYF | TGTGCCTGGAGTGTAGGGACAGCTGGAAACACCATATATTTT
NA | NA | TRBJ2-3 | 15 | TRBV11-2 | CASSLEVAFTDTQYF | TGTGCCAGCAGCTTAGAGGTGGCCTTCACAGATACGCAGTATTTT
NA | TRBD1 | TRBJ2-3 | 17 | TRBV11-3 | CASSLGTGGEGTDTQYF | TGTGCCAGCAGCCTCGGGACAGGGGGCGAAGGCACAGATACGCAGTATTTT
few | TRBD2 | TRBJ2-3 | 15 | TRBV7-8 | CASSFLAGGTDTQYF | TGTGCCAGCAGCTTCCTAGCGGGGGGCACAGATACGCAGTATTTT
NA | TRBD2 | TRBJ2-6 | 15 | TRBV28 | CASRGGSSGANGLTF | TGTGCCAGCAGGGGAGGGAGCTCTGGGGCCAACGGCCTGACTTTC
NA | NA | TRBJ2-7 | 15 | TRBV18 | CASSPPAGATYEQYF | TGTGCCAGCTCACCACCTGCGGGGGCCACCTACGAGCAGTACTTC
NA | NA | TRBJ2-1 | 13 | TRBV5-4 | CASSLERDNEQFF | TGTGCCAGCAGCTTGGAGCGGGACAATGAGCAGTTCTTC
NA | TRBD2 | TRBJ2-3 | 15 | TRBV5-1 | CASSSLADNTDTQYF | TGCGCCAGCAGCTCCCTAGCGGATAACACAGATACGCAGTATTTT
NA | NA | TRBJ1-2 | 13 | TRBV10-3 | CAMGPGEGDGYTF | TGTGCCATGGGGCCCGGTGAAGGGGATGGCTACACCTTC
NA | NA | TRBJ2-7 | 11 | TRBV9 | CASSRGAEQYF | TGTGCCAGCTCCCGGGGGGCGGAGCAGTACTTC
once | TRBD1 | TRBJ2-7 | 12 | TRBV19 | CASSSQGDEQYF | TGTGCCAGTAGTAGCCAGGGGGATGAGCAGTACTTC
NA | NA | TRBJ2-7 | 15 | TRBV5-1 | CASSLWRGPTYEQYF | TGCGCCAGCAGCTTGTGGCGGGGGCCGACCTACGAGCAGTACTTC
NA | TRBD1 | TRBJ2-1 | 13 | TRBV27 | CASISTGDNEQFF | TGTGCCAGCATCTCAACAGGGGACAATGAGCAGTTCTTC
NA | NA | TRBJ2-3 | 12 | TRBV15 | CAAGLLGDTQYF | TGTGCTGCGGGACTTTTGGGGGATACGCAGTATTTT
NA | NA | TRBJ2-7 | 14 | TRBV19 | CASSDPGYSYEQYF | TGTGCCAGTAGTGATCCAGGCTACTCCTACGAGCAGTACTTC
NA | NA | TRBJ2-2 | 13 | TRBV7-7 | CASSSAGGGELFF | TGTGCTAGCAGCTCAGCAGGAGGCGGGGAGCTGTTTTTT
NA | NA | TRBJ2-7 | 14 | TRBV6-6 | CASSYGTNLIEQYF | TGTGCCAGCAGTTACGGGACAAACCTCATCGAGCAGTACTTC
once | NA | TRBJ2-1 | 15 | TRBV28 | CASSSLDSSYNEQFF | TGTGCCAGCAGCTCACTAGATAGCTCCTACAATGAGCAGTTCTTC
few | NA | TRBJ2-1 | 14 | TRBV28 | CASSKRGPPYEQFF | TGTGCCAGCAGCAAACGCGGCCCTCCCTATGAGCAGTTCTTC